The following is a TCR beta chain sequence with its context. This record belongs to a study of blood T cell repertoires in COVID-19. Study context: Some COVID-19 samples were acute and others convalescent; all came from the United States, Italy and Spain. PBMCs, B-cell-depleted T cells, or T cells provided the cDNA or gDNA that made up the material.

Only in-frame clones appear in the TCRdb table, and some are missing; sequencing was by immunoSEQ multiplex PCR. The repertoire holds 95,000 to 110,000 clones, with around 85% as singletons. The specimen was peripheral blood. The sequence came from a woman aged 80 or over with active or convalescent COVID-19.

For the CDR3, the DNA is TGTGCCAGCAGTTGGGACAGGGGGCGAAATCAGCCCCAGCATTTT. This translates into CASSWDRGRNQPQHF. This chain links TRBV28 with TRBJ1-5; the match to TRBD1 covers 12 bases. Germline CDR1 reads MDHEN; CDR2 reads SYDVKM. The V segment lost 4 bases and the J segment 4 bases; nucleotides outside the gene matches: 2. There are 15 residues in the CDR3.